A selection of T cell receptor beta chains follows, all from one sample in a study of early T cells in non-severe SARS-CoV-2 infection. TCRdb re-derived calls from the 5' RACE reads in MiXCR, one entry per CDR3 protein. Of tens of thousands of distinct CDR3 sequences in the sample, about a tenth are singletons; the top ten hold around 7.3%. Sequenced material: whole blood, taken at baseline. The receptors were sampled from an adult who was a healthcare worker with PCR-confirmed SARS-CoV-2 infection or an uninfected control (not recorded which). Both conserved end residues are part of each CDR3. A D gene is named only where the DNA matches it firmly. Clone size, where shown, is once, few, many, or a class for clones that have expanded.

length,D,J,size,V,DNA,CDR3
15,.,TRBJ1-1,.,TRBV4-1,TGCGCCAGCAGCTCAGGGGATCTGGGGAGCACTGAAGCTTTCTTT,CASSSGDLGSTEAFF
14,.,TRBJ1-1,.,TRBV7-8,TGTGCCAGCAGCTTAGCGCAGGGAGTGGCTGAAGCTTTCTTT,CASSLAQGVAEAFF
17,TRBD1,TRBJ1-6,.,TRBV20-1,TGCAGTGCTAGAGCCGGGACAGGGGGCCGAAATAATTCACCCCTCCACTTT,CSARAGTGGRNNSPLHF
14,TRBD1,TRBJ1-2,many,TRBV29-1,TGCAGCGTGGTACAGGGGGCCCCTTCCTATGGCTACACCTTC,CSVVQGAPSYGYTF
14,.,TRBJ2-3,.,TRBV7-2,TGTGCCAGCAGCTTAATGTCCAGCACAGATACGCAGTATTTT,CASSLMSSTDTQYF
16,.,TRBJ2-1,few,TRBV25-1,TGTGCCAGCAGTGATTGGAACGGTTTGTTGAGAAATGAGCAGTTCTTC,CASSDWNGLLRNEQFF
13,.,TRBJ2-3,.,TRBV7-9,TGTGCCAGCAGTCTGCCCCTCACAGATACGCAGTATTTT,CASSLPLTDTQYF
19,TRBD2,TRBJ2-3,many,TRBV7-8,TGTGCCAGCAGCCACGGGACTAGCGGGGGCCTATCGGGAACAGATACGCAGTATTTT,CASSHGTSGGLSGTDTQYF
14,.,TRBJ1-6,few,TRBV7-2,TGTGCCAGCAGCAATCCGGGGGCTGGTTCACCCCTCCACTTT,CASSNPGAGSPLHF
13,.,TRBJ2-7,.,TRBV5-1,TGCGCCAGCAGCCCGAGGGACATCTACGAGCAGTACTTC,CASSPRDIYEQYF
16,.,TRBJ2-5,many,TRBV29-1,TGCAGCGTTGAGGGGATATTAGGACAGTATCAAGAGACCCAGTACTTC,CSVEGILGQYQETQYF
14,.,TRBJ1-6,.,TRBV6-6,TGTGCCAGCCAAGGTAGTAGCAGGAATTCACCCCTCCACTTT,CASQGSSRNSPLHF
16,.,TRBJ2-3,many,TRBV9,TGTGCCAGCAGCGTAGATTTGGGGATCAGGGCAGATACGCAGTATTTT,CASSVDLGIRADTQYF
13,TRBD1,TRBJ1-1,.,TRBV12-3/TRBV12-4,TGTGCCAGCAGCCGACAGGGTGTCACTGAAGCTTTCTTT,CASSRQGVTEAFF
23,TRBD2,TRBJ2-2,few,TRBV3-1,TGTGCCAGCAGCCCCCCTAGGGTAACCGGGAGATTACCTCGGGGGGGGATTACCGGGGAGCTGTTTTTT,CASSPPRVTGRLPRGGITGELFF
14,TRBD2,TRBJ2-1,many,TRBV19,TGTGCCAGTAGTATGGCGGGGGTATACAATGAGCAGTTCTTC,CASSMAGVYNEQFF
14,.,TRBJ1-1,.,TRBV29-1,TGCAGCGTTGAGTCCGGGGGTAGAAACACTGAAGCTTTCTTT,CSVESGGRNTEAFF
11,.,TRBJ2-3,many,TRBV29-1,TGCAGCGTCCGACAAGCAGATACGCAGTATTTT,CSVRQADTQYF
14,TRBD2,TRBJ2-7,few,TRBV20-1,TGCAGTGCCAACATGCGGGGGAAGGCCTACGAGCAGTACTTC,CSANMRGKAYEQYF
15,.,TRBJ2-2,many,TRBV7-2,TGTGCCAGCAGCTTTTCGCTAGCCGAGGGCGGGGAGCTGTTTTTT,CASSFSLAEGGELFF
14,TRBD1,TRBJ2-7,few,TRBV27,TGTGCCAGCAGTATGCCGGGACAGGGTTACGAGCAGTACTTC,CASSMPGQGYEQYF
15,.,TRBJ1-1,.,TRBV5-5,TGTGCCAGCAGCTTGGGTCCGGCGGAGGGCACTGAAGCTTTCTTT,CASSLGPAEGTEAFF
15,TRBD1,TRBJ2-3,few,TRBV12-3/TRBV12-4,TGTGCCAGCAGAAGGGACAGGGAAGTCACAGATACGCAGTATTTT,CASRRDREVTDTQYF
12,TRBD1,TRBJ2-7,many,TRBV20-1,TGCAGTGCGGATGACAGGGGGCACGAGCAGTACTTC,CSADDRGHEQYF
14,.,TRBJ2-7,many,TRBV7-2,TGTGCCAGCAGCTTAGCCCCGAACTCCTACGAGCAGTACTTC,CASSLAPNSYEQYF
16,.,TRBJ1-2,.,TRBV4-1,TGCGCCAGCTCACCGGGGAGGGCCGAAGCTAACTATGGCTACACCTTC,CASSPGRAEANYGYTF
13,.,TRBJ1-5,few,TRBV20-1,TGCAGTGCTAGAGGACGGGGAAATCAGCCCCAGCATTTT,CSARGRGNQPQHF
13,.,TRBJ1-2,few,TRBV12-3/TRBV12-4,TGTGCCAGCAGTTTATGGGGGGCGCAGGGCTACACCTTC,CASSLWGAQGYTF
14,TRBD1,TRBJ2-7,many,TRBV20-1,TGCAGTGCTAGCAGGGACAGGGGACGAGACGAGCAGTACTTC,CSASRDRGRDEQYF
13,.,TRBJ2-3,few,TRBV4-1,TGCGCCAGCAGCCGCATTCAAAGGGATACGCAGTATTTT,CASSRIQRDTQYF
14,.,TRBJ2-3,many,TRBV20-1,TGCAGTGCTAGAGATAGGGGGGGTATGGATACGCAGTATTTT,CSARDRGGMDTQYF
14,.,TRBJ2-3,.,TRBV2,TGTGCCAGCAGTGGTCAGGTGTCCTTTGATACGCAGTATTTT,CASSGQVSFDTQYF
13,.,TRBJ1-1,few,TRBV12-5,TGTGCTAGTGCCATCGAGCGGGGAATTGAAGCTTTCTTT,CASAIERGIEAFF
15,.,TRBJ2-7,few,TRBV27,TGTGCCAGCAGTTCCGGGGGCGCGAAGACCTACGAGCAGTACTTC,CASSSGGAKTYEQYF
15,.,TRBJ1-5,.,TRBV7-9,TGTGCCAGCAGCTTAGCGCTGGGCGGCAATCAGCCCCAGCATTTT,CASSLALGGNQPQHF
13,TRBD1,TRBJ1-2,.,TRBV10-2,TGCGCCATCGTCGCGGCAGGGGGCAATGGCTACACCTTC,CAIVAAGGNGYTF
14,TRBD2,TRBJ2-1,.,TRBV19,TGTGCCAGTAAAGAGACTAGCCTTAACAATGAGCAGTTCTTC,CASKETSLNNEQFF
13,.,TRBJ2-3,few,TRBV7-2,TGTGCCAGCAGCCCCCAATATTTAGATACGCAGTATTTT,CASSPQYLDTQYF
14,.,TRBJ2-7,many,TRBV4-1,TGCGCCAGCAGCCGAACGTCTGCGGCCTACGAGCAGTACTTC,CASSRTSAAYEQYF
14,.,TRBJ2-3,few,TRBV29-1,TGCAGCGTTGACTACAGGATGGGCACAGATACGCAGTATTTT,CSVDYRMGTDTQYF
15,.,TRBJ2-3,many,TRBV5-1,TGCGCCAGCAGCACGGGCGGGTCAGAGGCAGATACGCAGTATTTT,CASSTGGSEADTQYF
14,.,TRBJ2-7,.,TRBV3-1,TGTGCCAGCAGCCAAGAATCTAGTGTTCACGAGCAGTACTTC,CASSQESSVHEQYF
14,.,TRBJ2-7,.,TRBV7-9,TGTGCCAGCAGCCCTCCCGGAAGCTCCTACGAGCAGTACTTC,CASSPPGSSYEQYF
16,.,TRBJ1-6,.,TRBV6-2/TRBV6-3,TGTGCCAGCAGTTACTCGTACAGGAATGGTAATTCACCCCTCCACTTT,CASSYSYRNGNSPLHF
14,.,TRBJ2-5,.,TRBV2,TGTGCCAGCACCCTGGACAGTAACGAAGAGACCCAGTACTTC,CASTLDSNEETQYF
13,TRBD1,TRBJ1-1,many,TRBV7-9,TGTGCCAGCAGCCCTAGGGACAGATTTGAAGCTTTCTTT,CASSPRDRFEAFF
16,TRBD2,TRBJ2-1,few,TRBV11-2,TGTGCCAGCAGCCCCTTTCTAGCGGATAACTACAATGAGCAGTTCTTC,CASSPFLADNYNEQFF
15,TRBD1,TRBJ2-5,many,TRBV7-3,TGTGCCAGCAGCGCGGGACAGGGGAGGACGGAGACCCAGTACTTC,CASSAGQGRTETQYF
17,TRBD1,TRBJ1-2,few,TRBV7-6,TGTGCCAGCAGCTTAGTGACAGGGGGCCCAGGAAACTATGGCTACACCTTC,CASSLVTGGPGNYGYTF
16,.,TRBJ2-2,many,TRBV6-2/TRBV6-3,TGTGCCAGCAGTTACTCGATCGGGGGCAACACCGGGGAGCTGTTTTTT,CASSYSIGGNTGELFF
14,TRBD2,TRBJ2-7,few,TRBV20-1,TGCAGTGCTAGGACGACTAGCGGCTCCTACGAGCAGTACTTC,CSARTTSGSYEQYF
14,.,TRBJ1-2,once,TRBV5-1,TGCGCCAGCAGCTTGGATACAGGGCGGTATGGCTACACCTTC,CASSLDTGRYGYTF
12,.,TRBJ1-4,.,TRBV30,TGTGCCTGGAGTAGGCGGCATGAAAAACTGTTTTTT,CAWSRRHEKLFF
15,TRBD1,TRBJ2-3,few,TRBV4-3,TGCGCCAGCAGCCAAGATCTCAGGGGGCTTTATACGCAGTATTTT,CASSQDLRGLYTQYF